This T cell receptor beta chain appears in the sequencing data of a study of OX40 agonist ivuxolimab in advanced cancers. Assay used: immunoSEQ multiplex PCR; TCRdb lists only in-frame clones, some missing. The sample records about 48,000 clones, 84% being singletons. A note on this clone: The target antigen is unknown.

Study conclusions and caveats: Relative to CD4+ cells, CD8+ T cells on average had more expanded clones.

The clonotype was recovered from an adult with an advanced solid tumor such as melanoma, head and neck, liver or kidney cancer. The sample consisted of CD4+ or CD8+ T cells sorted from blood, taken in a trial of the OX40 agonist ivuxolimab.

This chain's CDR3 is CASRTGGNTIYF. The DNA of the CDR3 is TGTGCCAGCCGGACAGGAGGAAACACCATATATTTT. The rearrangement links TRBV6-5 to TRBJ1-3; 7 bases fit TRBD1. CDR3 size: 12 residues. The germline CDR1 and CDR2 sequences are MNHEY and SVGAGI. Losses at the gene ends were 8 bases for V and 4 bases for J; bases not matched to a gene: 2.